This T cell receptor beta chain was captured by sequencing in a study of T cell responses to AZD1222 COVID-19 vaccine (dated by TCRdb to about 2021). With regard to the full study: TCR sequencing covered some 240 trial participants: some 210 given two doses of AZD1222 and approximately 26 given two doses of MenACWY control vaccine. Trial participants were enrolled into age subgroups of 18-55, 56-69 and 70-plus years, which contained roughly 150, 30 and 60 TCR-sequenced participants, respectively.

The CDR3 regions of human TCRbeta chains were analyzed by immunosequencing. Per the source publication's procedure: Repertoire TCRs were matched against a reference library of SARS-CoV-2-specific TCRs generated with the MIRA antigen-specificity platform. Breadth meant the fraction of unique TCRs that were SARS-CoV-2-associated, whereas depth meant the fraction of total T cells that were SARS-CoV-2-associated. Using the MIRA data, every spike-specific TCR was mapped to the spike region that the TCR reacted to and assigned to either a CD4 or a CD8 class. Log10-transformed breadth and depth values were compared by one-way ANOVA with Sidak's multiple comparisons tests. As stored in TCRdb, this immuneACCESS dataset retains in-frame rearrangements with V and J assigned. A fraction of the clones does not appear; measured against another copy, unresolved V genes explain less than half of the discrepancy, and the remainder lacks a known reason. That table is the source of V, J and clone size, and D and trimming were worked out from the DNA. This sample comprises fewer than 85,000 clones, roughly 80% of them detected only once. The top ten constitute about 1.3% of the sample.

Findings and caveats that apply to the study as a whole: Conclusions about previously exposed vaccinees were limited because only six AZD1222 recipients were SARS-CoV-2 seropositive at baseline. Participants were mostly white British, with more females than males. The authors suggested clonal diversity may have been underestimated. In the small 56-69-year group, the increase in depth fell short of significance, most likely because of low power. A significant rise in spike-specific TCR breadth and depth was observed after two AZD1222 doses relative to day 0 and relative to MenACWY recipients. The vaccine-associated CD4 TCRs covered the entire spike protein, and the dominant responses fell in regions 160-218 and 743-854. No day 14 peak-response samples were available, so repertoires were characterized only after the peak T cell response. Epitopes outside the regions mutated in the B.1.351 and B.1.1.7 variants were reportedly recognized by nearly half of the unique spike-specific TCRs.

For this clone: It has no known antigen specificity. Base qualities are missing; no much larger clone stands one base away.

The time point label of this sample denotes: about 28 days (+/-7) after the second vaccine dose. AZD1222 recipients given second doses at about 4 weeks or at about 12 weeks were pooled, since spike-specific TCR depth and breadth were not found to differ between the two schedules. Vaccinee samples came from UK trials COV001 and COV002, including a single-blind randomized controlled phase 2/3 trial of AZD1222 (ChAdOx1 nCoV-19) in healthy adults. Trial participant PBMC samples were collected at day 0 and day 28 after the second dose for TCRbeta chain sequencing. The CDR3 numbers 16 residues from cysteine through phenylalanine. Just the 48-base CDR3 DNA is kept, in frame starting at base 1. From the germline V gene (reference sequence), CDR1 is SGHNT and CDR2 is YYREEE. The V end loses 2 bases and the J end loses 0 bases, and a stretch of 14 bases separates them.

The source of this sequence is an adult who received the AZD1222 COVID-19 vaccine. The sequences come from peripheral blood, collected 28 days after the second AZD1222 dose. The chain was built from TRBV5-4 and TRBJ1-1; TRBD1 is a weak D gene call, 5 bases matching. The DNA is TGTGCCAGCAGCTTAGGAGGGGTCCCCATGAACACTGAAGCTTTCTTT. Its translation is CASSLGGVPMNTEAFF.